Below, 18 T cell receptor beta chains from the same sample are listed, as sequenced in a study of blood T cell repertoires in COVID-19. Measured with immunoSEQ multiplex PCR; TCRdb has only the in-frame clones, and not every one. Among almost 400,000 clones listed, 87% were seen once. Sample: peripheral blood. The receptors shown here come from a woman aged 55-69 years with COVID-19, enrolled during active disease.

This chain joins TRBV19 and TRBJ2-7; 12 bases agree with TRBD1. J lost 6 bases, V lost 2 bases, and 5 bases had no gene match. The CDR3 is 15 residues long. Germline V gene sequence: CDR1 LNHDA, CDR2 SQIVND (reference sequence). CDR3 region: CASSIKGQGASEQYF. CDR3 coding DNA: TGTGCCAGTAGTATAAAGGGACAGGGGGCCAGCGAGCAGTACTTC.

The chain joins TRBV7-3 to TRBJ2-7; TRBD1 matches at 10 bases. Germline CDR1 and CDR2: SGHTA and FQGTGA. With 5 bases clipped from V and 6 bases from J, the junction kept 13 bases outside the gene matches. The CDR3 runs to 16 residues. The CDR3 protein is CASSPSGQGSWSEQYF. CDR3 DNA: TGTGCCAGCAGCCCATCGGGACAGGGGTCATGGAGCGAGCAGTACTTC.

V usage is TRBV2 and J usage is TRBJ1-1; D uncertain. CDR3 size: 14 residues. Trimming pared 8 bases from V and 3 bases from J, leaving 16 bases between. CDR1 and CDR2 (germline): SNHLY, FYNNEI. CDR3 sequence: CASGKRQADTEAFF. DNA for the CDR3: TGTGCCAGCGGAAAAAGACAAGCCGACACTGAAGCTTTCTTT.

The J gene is TRBJ2-5, the V gene TRBV3-1 (or the pseudogene TRBV3-2), with no clear D. V lost 3 bases and J 5 bases, leaving 13 bases between the germline ends. The CDR3 is 14 residues long. CDR1 is LGHDT and CDR2 is YNNKEL in the germline V gene (reference sequence). CDR3: CASSHLRSPETQYF. In nucleotides, the CDR3 is TGTGCCAGCAGCCACCTACGATCTCCGGAGACCCAGTACTTC.

The J gene is TRBJ1-1, the V gene TRBV19, with 10 bases aligning to TRBD1. V lost 6 bases and J lost 1; bases outside the gene matches: 5. The CDR3 runs to 15 residues. Germline V gene lookup returns CDR1 LNHDA and CDR2 SQIVND (reference sequence). The DNA for the CDR3 is TGTGCCAGTAGGGACAGGGGGGATACGAACACTGAAGCTTTCTTT. Its translation: CASRDRGDTNTEAFF.

The chain carries TRBV9 and TRBJ2-6, with D tentatively TRBD1 (5 bases). The germline V gene has CDR1 SGDLS and CDR2 YYNGEE. V was clipped by 4 bases and J by 4 bases, with 18 bases between them. This CDR3 has 17 residues. CDR3 sequence: CASSPTQGGSGANVLTF. The DNA for the CDR3 is TGTGCCAGCAGCCCCACCCAGGGTGGGTCGGGGGCCAACGTCCTGACTTTC.

The chain has TRBV19 and TRBJ1-5, with TRBD1 matching 9 bases. Trimming cost V 5 bases and J 5 bases; bases outside gene matches: 7. Germline V CDR1 and CDR2: LNHDA, SQIVND (reference sequence). The CDR3 runs 15 residues. The CDR3 sequence: CASSVRTGEYQPQHF. The CDR3 nucleotides are TGTGCCAGTAGTGTAAGGACAGGGGAATATCAGCCCCAGCATTTT. Supplemented by reference TRBV19 and TRBJ1-5, the full variable domain reads DGGITQSPKYLFRKEGQNVTLSCEQNLNHDAMYWYRQDPGQGLRLIYYSQIVNDFQKGDIAEGYSVSREKKESFPLTVTSAQKNPTAFYLCASSVRTGEYQPQHFGDGTRLSIL.

This chain uses TRBV4-1 with TRBJ1-5, with TRBD1 as a possible D gene (5 bases). V was cut by 4 bases and J by 5 bases, with 21 bases left in between. The CDR3 runs to 17 residues. Germline assignment: CDR1 MGHRA and CDR2 YSYEKL. Written as DNA, the CDR3 is TGCGCCAGCAGCCGGGGCCCTCAGGGTCGAAGGGATCAGCCCCAGCATTTT. Translation: CASSRGPQGRRDQPQHF.

This clone was counted once. The V gene is TRBV5-1, the J gene TRBJ2-3; 8 bases fit TRBD2. V gave up 0 bases and J gave up 3 bases; unmatched junction bases: 3. This CDR3 has 15 residues. Per the germline V gene, CDR1 is SGHRS and CDR2 is YFSETQ. CDR3 amino acids: CASSLDSGETDTQYF. The DNA for the CDR3 is TGCGCCAGCAGCTTGGATAGCGGGGAGACAGATACGCAGTATTTT. Variable domain in full (rest from reference TRBV5-1 and TRBJ2-3): KAGVTQTPRYLIKTRGQQVTLSCSPISGHRSVSWYQQTPGQGLQFLFEYFSETQRNKGNFPGRFSGRQFSNSRSEMNVSTLELGDSALYLCASSLDSGETDTQYFGPGTRLTVL.

The rearrangement uses TRBV5-1 and TRBJ1-2, with D perhaps TRBD1 (6 bases). Germline-derived CDR1 and CDR2 are SGHRS and YFSETQ. Trimming stripped 0 bases from V and 4 bases from J, with 13 bases between. The CDR3 contains 15 residues. The CDR3: CASSLAEGGSYGYTF. The CDR3 bases are TGCGCCAGCAGCTTGGCCGAGGGGGGGTCCTATGGCTACACCTTC.

This clone was detected once. This CDR3 is CASSRSMSGGEETQYF. The DNA for the CDR3 is TGTGCCAGCAGCCGGTCGATGAGCGGGGGGGAAGAGACCCAGTACTTC. The chain has TRBV4-2 and TRBJ2-5, with 10 bases that match TRBD2. V lost 4 bases to trimming and J lost 3 bases; unmatched junction nucleotides: 8. Looked up from germline, CDR1 is LGHNA and CDR2 is YNFKEQ. This CDR3 region has 16 residues.

This chain uses TRBV5-3 with TRBJ2-3, with 11 nucleotides matching TRBD2. Being an ORF, TRBV5-3 has a function that is uncertain. The CDR3 contains 18 residues. The J segment lost 0 bases and the V segment lost 4 bases, leaving 10 bases of the junction unmatched. CDR3 bases: TGTGCCAGAAGCCGCGGGACTAGCGGCGGGTCTAGCACAGATACGCAGTATTTT. This codes for CARSRGTSGGSSTDTQYF.

In its sample, this clone was seen a few times. The CDR3 spells CASSPPLSRTGANYGYTF. The DNA of the CDR3 is TGCGCCAGCAGCCCCCCATTAAGCAGGACAGGGGCAAACTATGGCTACACCTTC. This chain joins TRBV4-1 and TRBJ1-2, with 9 bases lining up with TRBD1. V gave up 4 bases and J gave up 2 bases; unmatched junction bases: 14. Germline values: CDR1 MGHRA, CDR2 YSYEKL. This CDR3 has 18 residues.

J is TRBJ2-7 and V is TRBV24-1; 7 bases are shared with TRBD1. Trimming took 4 bases from V and 3 from J; bases not matched to a gene: 5. Germline lookup yields CDR1 KGHDR and CDR2 SFDVKD. This CDR3 contains 14 residues. CDR3 protein: CATSDTGTDYEQYF. The CDR3 region has the DNA TGTGCCACCAGTGACACCGGGACAGACTACGAGCAGTACTTC.

The V and J genes are TRBV2 and TRBJ2-1, with unresolved D. The V gene lost 3 bases and the J gene lost 7 bases, with 13 bases spanning the gap. Germline CDR1 is SNHLY and CDR2 is FYNNEI. This CDR3 spans 14 amino acids. The CDR3 region is CASSDRSFVNEQFF. DNA for the CDR3: TGTGCCAGCAGTGATAGGAGTTTTGTTAATGAGCAGTTCTTC.

The chain employs TRBV4-2 and TRBJ1-4, with 7 positions matching TRBD1. V gave up 0 bases and J gave up 7 bases; unmatched junction bases: 11. Germline loops: CDR1 LGHNA, CDR2 YNFKEQ. This CDR3 comprises 17 residues. CDR3 sequence: CASSQDSPETGREKLFF. The CDR3 nucleotides are TGTGCCAGCAGCCAAGACTCCCCCGAGACAGGGCGTGAAAAACTGTTTTTT.

CDR3 nucleotide sequence: TGTGCCAGCAGCGCTCGACAGGTCAACACTGAAGCTTTCTTT. Its translation is CASSARQVNTEAFF. The chain carries TRBV7-2 and TRBJ1-1, with D possibly TRBD1 on 6 matching bases. Trimming stripped 5 bases from V and 2 bases from J, with 12 bases between. The CDR3 is 14 amino acids. The V gene's germline CDR1 is SGHTA and CDR2 FQGNSA.

This sequence joins TRBV3-1 (or the pseudogene TRBV3-2) and TRBJ1-6; D possibly corresponds to TRBD1 (6 bases). The CDR3 totals 13 residues. The ends were cut back, 3 bases at V and 14 bases at J, with 14 bases in the middle. The germline gives CDR1 LGHDT, CDR2 YNNKEL (reference sequence). CDR3 loop: CASSQENRVSLHF. As DNA, the CDR3 is TGTGCCAGCAGCCAGGAAAACAGGGTTTCCCTCCACTTT.